These T cell receptor beta chains were read from a single sample in a study of CD8 T cells in ankylosing spondylitis. From the 5' RACE reads, TCRdb called clonotypes with MiXCR, one entry per CDR3 protein. There are fewer than 650,000 distinct CDR3 sequences in the sample; approximately 12% occur only once, and approximately 6.2% lies in the top ten. Sequencing used blood, either unsorted or a sorted T cell fraction (not recorded which). The receptors originated from a male donor with ankylosing spondylitis. CDR3s include the opening cysteine and the closing phenylalanine or tryptophan. The D gene is left open where the match is weak. Rows may omit the clone size; those that give it use once, few, many or a size class.

d_call: .; clone_size: few; cdr3_length: 14; j_call: TRBJ1-4; v_call: TRBV25-1; cdr3_aa: CASSPRQSWEKLFF; cdr3_nt: TGTGCCAGCAGTCCTAGACAGTCTTGGGAAAAACTGTTTTTT
d_call: .; clone_size: many; cdr3_length: 14; j_call: TRBJ2-1; v_call: TRBV5-1; cdr3_aa: CASSLAKEGNEQFF; cdr3_nt: TGCGCCAGCAGCCTCGCCAAAGAGGGCAATGAGCAGTTCTTC
d_call: .; clone_size: .; cdr3_length: 14; j_call: TRBJ2-1; v_call: TRBV6-2/TRBV6-3; cdr3_aa: CASSPSDDYNEQFF; cdr3_nt: TGTGCCAGCAGCCCATCTGACGACTACAATGAGCAGTTCTTC
d_call: TRBD2; clone_size: .; cdr3_length: 16; j_call: TRBJ2-1; v_call: TRBV20-1; cdr3_aa: CSARASGRAPYNEQFF; cdr3_nt: TGCAGTGCTAGGGCGAGCGGGAGGGCCCCGTACAATGAGCAGTTCTTC
d_call: TRBD1; clone_size: .; cdr3_length: 16; j_call: TRBJ1-4; v_call: TRBV6-1; cdr3_aa: CASRDRWFATNEKLFF; cdr3_nt: TGTGCCAGCAGGGACAGGTGGTTTGCAACTAATGAAAAACTGTTTTTT
d_call: .; clone_size: few; cdr3_length: 15; j_call: TRBJ1-1; v_call: TRBV5-1; cdr3_aa: CASSLVEASRFEAFF; cdr3_nt: TGCGCCAGCAGCTTGGTAGAGGCTTCGAGGTTTGAAGCTTTCTTT
d_call: TRBD2; clone_size: .; cdr3_length: 15; j_call: TRBJ2-3; v_call: TRBV7-7; cdr3_aa: CASSPSGGSLDTQYF; cdr3_nt: TGTGCCAGCAGCCCAAGCGGGGGGTCGCTAGATACGCAGTATTTT
d_call: .; clone_size: .; cdr3_length: 14; j_call: TRBJ2-1; v_call: TRBV30; cdr3_aa: CAWSSQTGRNEQFF; cdr3_nt: TGTGCCTGGAGTTCCCAAACAGGGCGCAATGAGCAGTTCTTC
d_call: TRBD1; clone_size: .; cdr3_length: 14; j_call: TRBJ2-2; v_call: TRBV11-2; cdr3_aa: CASSWDRVAGELFF; cdr3_nt: TGTGCCAGCAGCTGGGACAGGGTGGCCGGGGAGCTGTTTTTT
d_call: TRBD1; clone_size: many; cdr3_length: 14; j_call: TRBJ1-1; v_call: TRBV20-1; cdr3_aa: CSASMHRGRTEAFF; cdr3_nt: TGCAGTGCTAGTATGCACAGGGGGCGAACTGAAGCTTTCTTT
d_call: TRBD1; clone_size: .; cdr3_length: 17; j_call: TRBJ2-2; v_call: TRBV4-1; cdr3_aa: CASSRRDRVEGTGELFF; cdr3_nt: TGCGCCAGCAGCCGCCGGGACAGGGTTGAGGGCACCGGGGAGCTGTTTTTT
d_call: .; clone_size: .; cdr3_length: 16; j_call: TRBJ1-4; v_call: TRBV7-9; cdr3_aa: CASSTGATATNEKLFF; cdr3_nt: TGTGCCAGCAGCACCGGAGCGACTGCAACTAATGAAAAACTGTTTTTT
d_call: TRBD1; clone_size: .; cdr3_length: 16; j_call: TRBJ2-3; v_call: TRBV5-1; cdr3_aa: CASSSGVGQGTDTQYF; cdr3_nt: TGCGCCAGCAGCTCGGGAGTGGGACAGGGCACAGATACGCAGTATTTT
d_call: .; clone_size: .; cdr3_length: 13; j_call: TRBJ2-5; v_call: TRBV20-1; cdr3_aa: CSASHGERKTQYF; cdr3_nt: TGCAGTGCTAGTCACGGGGAACGGAAAACCCAGTACTTC
d_call: .; clone_size: .; cdr3_length: 13; j_call: TRBJ2-1; v_call: TRBV5-1; cdr3_aa: CASSLVVAGEQFF; cdr3_nt: TGCGCCAGCAGCTTGGTAGTAGCAGGTGAGCAGTTCTTC
d_call: TRBD1; clone_size: many; cdr3_length: 13; j_call: TRBJ2-1; v_call: TRBV5-5; cdr3_aa: CASSQGQGYEQFF; cdr3_nt: TGTGCCAGCAGCCAAGGACAGGGCTATGAGCAGTTCTTC
d_call: TRBD1; clone_size: .; cdr3_length: 16; j_call: TRBJ1-6; v_call: TRBV7-9; cdr3_aa: CASSLSEGAYNSPLHF; cdr3_nt: TGTGCCAGCAGCTTATCGGAGGGGGCTTATAATTCACCCCTCCACTTT
d_call: TRBD1; clone_size: .; cdr3_length: 15; j_call: TRBJ2-3; v_call: TRBV20-1; cdr3_aa: CSARTGQGIIDTRYF; cdr3_nt: TGCAGTGCTAGGACGGGACAGGGAATAATAGATACGCGGTATTTT
d_call: TRBD2; clone_size: few; cdr3_length: 14; j_call: TRBJ2-4; v_call: TRBV7-9; cdr3_aa: CASSLAREGNIQYF; cdr3_nt: TGTGCCAGCAGCTTAGCGCGGGAGGGAAACATTCAGTACTTC
d_call: TRBD1; clone_size: few; cdr3_length: 15; j_call: TRBJ1-1; v_call: TRBV2; cdr3_aa: CASGDRGFMNTEAFF; cdr3_nt: TGTGCCAGCGGGGACAGGGGGTTCATGAACACTGAAGCTTTCTTT
d_call: TRBD2; clone_size: .; cdr3_length: 17; j_call: TRBJ2-1; v_call: TRBV27; cdr3_aa: CASSAGTSGRRGNEQFF; cdr3_nt: TGTGCCAGCAGTGCGGGGACTAGCGGGAGGCGAGGCAATGAGCAGTTCTTC
d_call: .; clone_size: many; cdr3_length: 14; j_call: TRBJ1-2; v_call: TRBV20-1; cdr3_aa: CSARSSPGDYGYTF; cdr3_nt: TGCAGTGCTAGATCCTCACCCGGTGACTATGGCTACACCTTC
d_call: .; clone_size: .; cdr3_length: 13; j_call: TRBJ1-3; v_call: TRBV20-1; cdr3_aa: CSASHGRGNTIYF; cdr3_nt: TGCAGTGCTTCCCACGGGAGGGGAAACACCATATATTTT
d_call: .; clone_size: .; cdr3_length: 15; j_call: TRBJ2-1; v_call: TRBV4-1; cdr3_aa: CASSPPWTERNEQFF; cdr3_nt: TGCGCCAGCAGCCCGCCATGGACTGAGAGGAATGAGCAGTTCTTC
d_call: .; clone_size: .; cdr3_length: 17; j_call: TRBJ2-2; v_call: TRBV24-1; cdr3_aa: CATSDKRVRGDTGELFF; cdr3_nt: TGTGCCACCAGTGATAAGCGCGTCAGGGGGGACACCGGGGAGCTGTTTTTT
d_call: .; clone_size: .; cdr3_length: 15; j_call: TRBJ2-3; v_call: TRBV5-4; cdr3_aa: CASSLGGTHTDTQYF; cdr3_nt: TGTGCCAGCAGCTTAGGAGGCACCCACACAGATACGCAGTATTTT
d_call: .; clone_size: few; cdr3_length: 13; j_call: TRBJ2-5; v_call: TRBV20-1; cdr3_aa: CSAIKGFEETQYF; cdr3_nt: TGCAGTGCAATAAAGGGGTTTGAAGAGACCCAGTACTTC
d_call: .; clone_size: few; cdr3_length: 15; j_call: TRBJ1-5; v_call: TRBV11-2; cdr3_aa: CASSLSSSGNQPQHF; cdr3_nt: TGTGCCAGCAGCTTAAGTAGCTCGGGCAATCAGCCCCAGCATTTT
d_call: .; clone_size: few; cdr3_length: 14; j_call: TRBJ2-7; v_call: TRBV5-4; cdr3_aa: CASTRGPPGSEQYF; cdr3_nt: TGTGCCAGCACCCGAGGACCTCCAGGGAGCGAGCAGTACTTC
d_call: .; clone_size: many; cdr3_length: 15; j_call: TRBJ2-1; v_call: TRBV24-1; cdr3_aa: CATSDSGVSYNEQFF; cdr3_nt: TGTGCCACCAGTGATTCGGGGGTATCCTACAATGAGCAGTTCTTC
d_call: .; clone_size: many; cdr3_length: 15; j_call: TRBJ2-2; v_call: TRBV5-1; cdr3_aa: CASSLVALGTGELFF; cdr3_nt: TGCGCCAGCAGCTTGGTAGCTTTGGGAACCGGGGAGCTGTTTTTT
d_call: TRBD2; clone_size: .; cdr3_length: 15; j_call: TRBJ2-1; v_call: TRBV20-1; cdr3_aa: CSAPTSGSSYNEQFF; cdr3_nt: TGCAGTGCTCCTACTAGCGGTAGCTCCTACAATGAGCAGTTCTTC